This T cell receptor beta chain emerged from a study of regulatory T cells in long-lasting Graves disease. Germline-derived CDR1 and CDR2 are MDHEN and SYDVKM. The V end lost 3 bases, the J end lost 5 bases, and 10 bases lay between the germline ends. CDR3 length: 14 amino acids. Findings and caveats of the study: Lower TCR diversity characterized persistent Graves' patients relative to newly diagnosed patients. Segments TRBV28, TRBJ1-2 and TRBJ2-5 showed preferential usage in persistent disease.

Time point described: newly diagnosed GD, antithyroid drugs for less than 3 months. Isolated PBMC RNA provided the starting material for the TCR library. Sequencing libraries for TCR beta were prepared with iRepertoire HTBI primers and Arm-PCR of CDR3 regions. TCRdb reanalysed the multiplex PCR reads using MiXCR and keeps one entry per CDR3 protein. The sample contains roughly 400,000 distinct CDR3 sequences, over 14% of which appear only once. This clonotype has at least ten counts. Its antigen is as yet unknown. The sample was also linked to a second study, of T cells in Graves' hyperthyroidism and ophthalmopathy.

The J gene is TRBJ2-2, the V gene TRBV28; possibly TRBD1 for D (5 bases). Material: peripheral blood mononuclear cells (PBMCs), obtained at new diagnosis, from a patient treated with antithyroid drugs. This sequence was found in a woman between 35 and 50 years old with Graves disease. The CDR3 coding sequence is TGTGCCAGCAGTTTTGGGGCACCGACCGGGGAGCTGTTTTTT. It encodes CASSFGAPTGELFF.